These 23 T cell receptor beta chains came from one sample sequenced in a study of CD8+ T cells in alopecia areata. The sequencing template was cDNA reverse transcribed from extracted RNA. Sequencing used immunoSEQ multiplex PCR; TCRdb keeps in-frame clones, though not all of them. The table lists roughly 120,000 clones, 58% of them singletons, with 30% in the top ten. Treatment denoted: oral pan-JAK inhibitor, 5-10 mg twice daily. The material sequenced was CD8+ T cells sorted from blood, taken at week 4, from a patient treated with tofacitinib. The receptors were sampled from a human donor with alopecia areata.

This clone has a handful of counts. The rearrangement links TRBV7-2 to TRBJ2-3, with D possibly being TRBD2 (6 bases). The CDR3 is 15 amino acids. CDR1 is SGHTA, CDR2 FQGNSA, per germline. Trimming removed 10 bases at V and 0 bases at J, with 17 bases between. CDR3 in DNA: TGTGCCACCTCCTCGGGGGTCGATAGCACAGATACGCAGTATTTT. Translated, it gives CATSSGVDSTDTQYF.

The rearrangement uses TRBV9 and TRBJ1-2; perhaps TRBD1 as D (6 bases). Germline-derived CDR1 and CDR2 are SGDLS and YYNGEE. This CDR3 spans 14 amino acids. Trimming left V 3 bases short and J 2 bases short, with 11 bases between. The CDR3 coding sequence is TGTGCCAGCAGCGAACAGACAGGAAACTATGGCTACACCTTC. Translated, it gives CASSEQTGNYGYTF.

CDR3 loop: CASSAGHLQETQYF. CDR3 coding DNA: TGTGCCAGCAGCGCCGGACACCTCCAAGAGACCCAGTACTTC. The chain couples TRBV7-2 to TRBJ2-5; TRBD1 might be the D (5 bases). The germline V gene encodes CDR1 SGHTA and CDR2 FQGNSA. This CDR3 comprises 14 residues. The V gene lost 5 bases and the J gene lost 1 base, with 11 bases spanning the gap.

The chain has TRBV29-1 and TRBJ2-7; maybe TRBD2 (6 bases). This CDR3 has 13 amino acids. Trimming removed 8 bases from V and 4 bases from J, with 18 bases in between. Per germline, CDR1 SQVTM and CDR2 ANQGSEA. CDR3 DNA: TGCAGCACCCCTACGGAGGGCAAATACGAGCAGTACTTC. Its protein product is CSTPTEGKYEQYF.

This chain joins TRBV30 and TRBJ1-5, with D tentatively TRBD1 (5 bases). The V end lost 0 bases, the J end lost 2 bases, and 8 bases lay between the germline ends. The CDR3 loop spans 14 amino acids. Germline lookup yields CDR1 GTSNPN and CDR2 SVGIG (reference sequence). CDR3 sequence reads: CAWSVGAGNQPQHF. The CDR3 coding sequence is TGTGCCTGGAGTGTAGGGGCAGGCAATCAGCCCCAGCATTTT. The full variable domain, in which reference TRBV30 and TRBJ1-5 provide the parts outside the CDR3, is SQTIHQWPATLVQPVGSPLSLECTVEGTSNPNLYWYRQAAGRGLQLLFYSVGIGQISSEVPQNLSASRPQDRQFILSSKKLLLSDSGFYLCAWSVGAGNQPQHFGDGTRLSIL.

The rearrangement joins TRBV29-1 to TRBJ2-5, with D hard to call. There are 14 residues in the CDR3. Germline V lookup: CDR1 SQVTM, CDR2 ANQGSEA. V was pared by 4 bases and J by 3 bases, with 15 bases between. CDR3 sequence: CSVVGSGHKETQYF. As DNA, the CDR3 is TGCAGCGTTGTCGGAAGTGGGCATAAAGAGACCCAGTACTTC. Full variable domain (rest looked up from reference TRBV29-1 and TRBJ2-5): SAVISQKPSRDICQRGTSLTIQCQVDSQVTMMFWYRQQPGQSLTLIATANQGSEATYESGFVIDKFPISRPNLTFSTLTVSNMSPEDSSIYLCSVVGSGHKETQYFGPGTRLLVL.

CDR3 in DNA: TGTGCCAGCAGTTCCCACGGGCAGCCCCAGCATTTT. Amino acids: CASSSHGQPQHF. V usage is TRBV27 and J usage is TRBJ1-5; D not certain. The CDR3 loop spans 12 amino acids. Germline loops: CDR1 MNHEY, CDR2 SMNVEV (reference sequence). V lost 4 bases to trimming and J lost 7 bases, with 8 bases between them.

The V gene is TRBV13, the J gene TRBJ2-5; 8 bases are shared with TRBD2. J was trimmed by 6 bases and V by 5 bases; bases with no gene match: 11. In germline, CDR1 is PRHDT, CDR2 FYEKMQ (reference sequence). The CDR3 has 15 residues. The CDR3 DNA reads as TGTGCCAGCAGCCCCGACGGGGGGGCGGCTAAGACCCAGTACTTC. As protein: CASSPDGGAAKTQYF.

The chain couples TRBV27 to TRBJ2-7; no reliable D call. This CDR3 has 11 amino acids. Deletions cut 2 bases from V and 2 bases from J, with 1 base between. Germline V CDR1 and CDR2: MNHEY, SMNVEV (reference sequence). The CDR3 DNA reads as TGTGCCAGCAGTTTAACCTACGAGCAGTACTTC. Amino acids: CASSLTYEQYF.

This clone was seen just once. The chain couples TRBV28 to TRBJ2-3; 10 nucleotides align to TRBD2. V lost 2 bases, J lost 2 bases, and 4 bases stayed unmatched. CDR1 and CDR2 (germline): MDHEN, SYDVKM. The CDR3 totals 16 residues. The CDR3, as DNA: TGTGCCAGCAGTTTAGCGCTAGCGGGGGACACAGATACGCAGTATTTT. This gives the protein CASSLALAGDTDTQYF.

This chain joins TRBV27 and TRBJ1-2; D remains ambiguous. The CDR3 is 12 residues long. From germline, CDR1 is MNHEY and CDR2 SMNVEV (reference sequence). Trimming stripped 0 bases from V and 10 bases from J, with 9 bases between. This CDR3 reads CASSLSGVTYTF. The CDR3 DNA reads TGTGCCAGCAGTTTATCCGGCGTTACCTACACCTTC.

The chain couples TRBV29-1 to TRBJ2-1; weak D call: TRBD2 (5 bases). Germline-derived CDR1 and CDR2 are SQVTM and ANQGSEA. This CDR3 has 15 residues. The V end lost 1 base, the J end lost 6 bases, and 16 bases lay between the germline ends. CDR3 sequence (DNA): TGCAGCGTTGAAGTAGTTAGCGTAGGACTCAATGAGCAGTTCTTC. Protein sequence: CSVEVVSVGLNEQFF.

This chain joins TRBV11-2 and TRBJ1-1, with D perhaps TRBD1 (6 bases). The germline V and J ends were trimmed by 8 bases and 2 bases, with 6 bases remaining between them. The germline CDR1 and CDR2 sequences are SGHAT and FQNNGV. This CDR3 is built from 11 residues. The CDR3 here is CASGGNTEAFF. The CDR3 DNA sequence: TGTGCCAGCGGGGGCAACACTGAAGCTTTCTTT.

The chain has TRBV25-1 and TRBJ2-7, with D possibly called TRBD1 or TRBD2 (5 bases each). The CDR3 extends over 16 amino acids. Deletions cut 3 bases from V and 0 bases from J, with 15 bases between. The germline CDR1 and CDR2 sequences are MGHDK and SYGVNS. The CDR3 sequence: CASSDGFGGTSYEQYF. In DNA form, the CDR3 reads TGTGCCAGCAGTGACGGTTTTGGGGGAACCTCCTACGAGCAGTACTTC.

The chain is built from TRBV29-1 and TRBJ1-2; a possible D gene is TRBD1 (5 bases). This CDR3 has 14 residues. Germline V gene lookup returns CDR1 SQVTM and CDR2 ANQGSEA. Between the trimmed V and J ends, which lost 2 bases and 4 bases, there was a span of 14 bases. CDR3 bases: TGCAGCGTTGAACTGGCAGGGCAGGGCTATGGCTACACCTTC. It yields the protein CSVELAGQGYGYTF. Full variable domain (missing parts from reference TRBV29-1 and TRBJ1-2): SAVISQKPSRDICQRGTSLTIQCQVDSQVTMMFWYRQQPGQSLTLIATANQGSEATYESGFVIDKFPISRPNLTFSTLTVSNMSPEDSSIYLCSVELAGQGYGYTFGSGTRLTVV.

V is TRBV2 and J is TRBJ1-6; no reliable D call. Germline CDR1 SNHLY, CDR2 FYNNEI. V gave up 5 bases and J gave up 0 bases, with 11 bases separating them. CDR3 length equals 16 residues. CDR3 bases: TGTGCCAGCAGTAGGACTGCTAGCTCCTATAATTCACCCCTCCACTTT. This translates into CASSRTASSYNSPLHF.

This chain uses TRBV6-5 with TRBJ1-5; D remains ambiguous. Trimming took 8 bases from V and 0 from J, leaving 8 bases between them. This CDR3 comprises 13 residues. The germline V gene has CDR1 MNHEY and CDR2 SVGAGI. CDR3 nucleotide sequence: TGTGCCAGCCAGCTCAATAGCAATCAGCCCCAGCATTTT. Its translation: CASQLNSNQPQHF.

The chain couples TRBV5-6 to TRBJ2-1; D call uncertain. Trimming took off 0 bases at V and 1 base at J, with 5 bases between the two ends. The germline V gene encodes CDR1 SGHDT and CDR2 YYEEEE. This CDR3 has 14 residues. CDR3 DNA sequence: TGTGCCAGCAGCTTGGCCCTGTCCTACAATGAGCAGTTCTTC. It codes for CASSLALSYNEQFF.

The chain couples TRBV5-6 to TRBJ1-1; the D is unclear. V dropped 1 base and J dropped 1 base, with 8 bases sitting between them. CDR3 length: 14 residues. Germline V gene lookup returns CDR1 SGHDT and CDR2 YYEEEE. Written as DNA, the CDR3 is TGTGCCAGCAGCTTGTTGGCGGGGAACACTGAAGCTTTCTTT. This sequence encodes CASSLLAGNTEAFF.

The V and J genes are TRBV6-4 and TRBJ1-1; D gene uncertain. The CDR3 sequence is 13 residues long. Germline CDR1 is MRHNA and CDR2 is SNTAGT. The V end lost 2 bases, the J end lost 5 bases, and 9 bases lay between the germline ends. The CDR3, as DNA: TGTGCCAGCAGTGACCTCCCGGGGACTGAAGCTTTCTTT. This encodes CASSDLPGTEAFF.

The chain is built from TRBV30 and TRBJ1-4; D not resolved. Germline CDR1 is GTSNPN and CDR2 is SVGIG (reference sequence). Trimming pared 5 bases from V and 6 bases from J, leaving 7 bases between. The CDR3 has 11 amino acids. The CDR3 nucleotides are TGTGCCTGGTCCCCGGATGAAAAACTGTTTTTT. Its protein product is CAWSPDEKLFF.

This sequence joins TRBV27 and TRBJ2-3; 13 nucleotides match TRBD2. This CDR3 region has 15 residues. The ends lost 5 bases at V and 5 bases at J; junction bases unmatched: 4. Germline lookup yields CDR1 MNHEY and CDR2 SMNVEV (reference sequence). The CDR3, as DNA: TGTGCCAGCAGTCCACTAGCGGGGGGGCAAGATACGCAGTATTTT. Its translation: CASSPLAGGQDTQYF.

This clone showed up just a few times. The chain combines TRBV29-1 with TRBJ1-2; maybe TRBD1 (5 bases). The CDR3 extends over 14 amino acids. Deletions cut 2 bases from V and 2 bases from J, with 12 bases between. CDR1 and CDR2 from the germline V gene are SQVTM and ANQGSEA. This CDR3 reads CSVEYRDLNYGYTF. CDR3 coding DNA: TGCAGCGTTGAATATAGGGACTTAAACTATGGCTACACCTTC.